One T cell receptor beta chain is described in this entry. The data were obtained in a study of blood T cell repertoires in COVID-19. Method: immunoSEQ multiplex PCR; TCRdb's copy keeps in-frame clones and lacks some. The table records under 250,000 clones, more than 70% of them present only once. CDR3 length: 15 amino acids. V gave up 3 bases and J gave up 0 bases, with 10 bases separating them. Per the germline V gene, CDR1 is WNHNN and CDR2 is SYGVQD (reference sequence). The chain links TRBV10-1 to TRBJ2-3, with D maybe TRBD2 (6 bases). Material: peripheral blood. The sequence was obtained from a woman older than 75 with COVID-19, enrolled during active disease. CDR3 residues: CASSELALSTDTQYF. The CDR3 DNA follows: TGCGCCAGCAGTGAACTAGCCCTTAGCACAGATACGCAGTATTTT.